This TCR beta chain was sequenced during a study of blood T cell repertoires in COVID-19. Looking at the study overall: Nucleic acid was either cDNA or gDNA, and it came from T cells, B-cell-depleted T cells, or PBMCs.

Trimming pared 0 bases from V and 1 base from J, leaving 9 bases between. The CDR3 is 15 amino acids. CDR1 and CDR2 (germline): SGHAT, FQNNGV. Libraries were prepared by immunoSEQ multiplex PCR; TCRdb keeps only in-frame clonotypes and omits some of them. Found here are around 250,000 clones, roughly nine tenths of them singletons; the top ten hold roughly 1.2%. Grouping used clinical history reported by participants in a survey and questionnaire. Specimen: PBMCs or T cells enriched from blood (not recorded which). This chain links TRBV11-2 with TRBJ2-5; the D gene is possibly TRBD2 (6 bases). The sequence was collected from a human donor in a cohort exposed to, infected with or recovered from COVID-19 (not recorded which). The donor label of this sample is uncertain. The CDR3 coding sequence is TGTGCCAGCAGCTTAGAGACGGGGGTCCAAGAGACCCAGTACTTC. Translated: CASSLETGVQETQYF.